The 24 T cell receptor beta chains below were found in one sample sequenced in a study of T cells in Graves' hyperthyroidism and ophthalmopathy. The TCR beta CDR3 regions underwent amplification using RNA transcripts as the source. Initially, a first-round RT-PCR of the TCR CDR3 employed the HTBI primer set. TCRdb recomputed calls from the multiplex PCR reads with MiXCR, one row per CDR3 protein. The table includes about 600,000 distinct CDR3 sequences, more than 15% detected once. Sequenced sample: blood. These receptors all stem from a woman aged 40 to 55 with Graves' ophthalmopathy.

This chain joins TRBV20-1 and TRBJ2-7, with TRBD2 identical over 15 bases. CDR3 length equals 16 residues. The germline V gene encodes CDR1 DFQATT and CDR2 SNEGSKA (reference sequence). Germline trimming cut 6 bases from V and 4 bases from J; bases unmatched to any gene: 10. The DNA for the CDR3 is TGCAGTGCCCGGACTAGCGGGGGGGACCAGCCTTACGAGCAGTACTTC. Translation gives CSARTSGGDQPYEQYF.

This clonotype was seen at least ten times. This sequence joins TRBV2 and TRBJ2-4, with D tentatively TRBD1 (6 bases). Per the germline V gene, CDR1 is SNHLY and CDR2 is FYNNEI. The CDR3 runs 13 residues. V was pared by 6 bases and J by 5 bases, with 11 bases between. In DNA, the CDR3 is TGTGCCAGCAGCGCAGGGGTTCAAAACATTCAGTACTTC. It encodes CASSAGVQNIQYF.

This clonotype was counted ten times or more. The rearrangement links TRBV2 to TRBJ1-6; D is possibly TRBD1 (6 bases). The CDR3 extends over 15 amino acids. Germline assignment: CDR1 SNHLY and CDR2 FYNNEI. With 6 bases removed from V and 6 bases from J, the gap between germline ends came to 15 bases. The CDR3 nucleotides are TGTGCCAGCAGACCACAGGGTGAAGGTAATTCACCCCTCCACTTT. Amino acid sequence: CASRPQGEGNSPLHF.

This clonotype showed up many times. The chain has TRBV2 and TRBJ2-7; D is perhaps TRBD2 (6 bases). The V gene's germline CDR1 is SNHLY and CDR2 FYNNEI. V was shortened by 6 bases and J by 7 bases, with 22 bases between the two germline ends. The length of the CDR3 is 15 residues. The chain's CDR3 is CASREGTALPREQYF. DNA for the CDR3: TGTGCCAGCAGGGAGGGGACTGCCCTCCCTAGAGAGCAGTACTTC.

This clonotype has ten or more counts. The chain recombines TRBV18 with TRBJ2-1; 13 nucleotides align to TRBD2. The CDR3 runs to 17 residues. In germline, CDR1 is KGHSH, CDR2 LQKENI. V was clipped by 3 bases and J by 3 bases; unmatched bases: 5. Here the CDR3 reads CASSPRLAGGIYNEQFF. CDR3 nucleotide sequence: TGTGCCAGCTCACCCCGACTAGCGGGAGGCATCTACAATGAGCAGTTCTTC.

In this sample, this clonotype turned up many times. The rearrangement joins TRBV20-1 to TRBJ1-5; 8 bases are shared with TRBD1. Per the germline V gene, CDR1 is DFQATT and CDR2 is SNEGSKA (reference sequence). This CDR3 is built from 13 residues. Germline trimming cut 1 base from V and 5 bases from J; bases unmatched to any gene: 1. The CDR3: CSARADRDQPQHF. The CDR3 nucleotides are TGCAGTGCTAGAGCGGACAGGGATCAGCCCCAGCATTTT.

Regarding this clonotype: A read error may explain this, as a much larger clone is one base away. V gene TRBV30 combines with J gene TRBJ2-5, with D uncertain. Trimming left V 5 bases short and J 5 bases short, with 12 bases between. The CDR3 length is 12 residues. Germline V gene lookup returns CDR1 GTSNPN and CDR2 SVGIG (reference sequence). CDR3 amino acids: CAWAVTGETQYF. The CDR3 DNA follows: TGTGCCTGGGCGGTGACTGGCGAGACCCAGTACTTC.

CDR3 amino acids: CASSSNRGLDTGELFF. The DNA for the CDR3 is TGTGCCAGCAGTTCCAACAGGGGGCTAGACACCGGGGAGCTGTTTTTT. V gene TRBV27 combines with J gene TRBJ2-2; 9 positions match TRBD1. CDR3 length: 16 amino acids. The ends lost 4 bases at V and 3 bases at J; junction bases unmatched: 6. Germline-derived CDR1 and CDR2 are MNHEY and SMNVEV (reference sequence).

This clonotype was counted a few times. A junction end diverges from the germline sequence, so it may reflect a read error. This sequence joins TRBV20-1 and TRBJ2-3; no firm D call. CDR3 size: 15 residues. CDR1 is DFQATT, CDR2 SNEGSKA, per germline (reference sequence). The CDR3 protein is CGAEALPHGTDTQYF. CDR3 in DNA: TGCGGTGCCGAAGCCCTACCCCACGGCACAGATACGCAGTATTTT.

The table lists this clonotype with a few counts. CDR3 sequence reads: CASRPRTDPNSPLHF. DNA for the CDR3: TGTGCCAGCCGCCCCAGGACGGATCCGAATTCACCCCTCCACTTT. V usage is TRBV2 and J usage is TRBJ1-6; no clear D. V was cut by 8 bases and J by 7 bases, with 18 bases left in between. CDR3 length: 15 amino acids. CDR1 and CDR2 (germline): SNHLY, FYNNEI.

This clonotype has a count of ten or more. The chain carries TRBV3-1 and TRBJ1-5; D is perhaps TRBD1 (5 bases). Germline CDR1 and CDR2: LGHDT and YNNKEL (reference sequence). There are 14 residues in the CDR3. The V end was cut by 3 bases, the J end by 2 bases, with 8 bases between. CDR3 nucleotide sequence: TGTGCCAGCAGCCACCAGGGCGGCAATCAGCCCCAGCATTTT. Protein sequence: CASSHQGGNQPQHF.

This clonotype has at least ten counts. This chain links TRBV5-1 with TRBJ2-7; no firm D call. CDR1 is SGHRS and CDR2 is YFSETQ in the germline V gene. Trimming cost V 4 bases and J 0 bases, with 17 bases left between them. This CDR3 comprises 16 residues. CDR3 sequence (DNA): TGCGCCAGCAGCCCGGGTGAGGTGTCAGACTCCTACGAGCAGTACTTC. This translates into CASSPGEVSDSYEQYF.

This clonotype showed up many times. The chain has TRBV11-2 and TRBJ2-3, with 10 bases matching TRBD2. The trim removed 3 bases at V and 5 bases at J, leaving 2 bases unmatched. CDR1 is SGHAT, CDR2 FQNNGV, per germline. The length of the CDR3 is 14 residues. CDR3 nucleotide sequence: TGTGCCAGCAGCTTCCTAGCGGGAGTAGATACGCAGTATTTT. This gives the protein CASSFLAGVDTQYF.

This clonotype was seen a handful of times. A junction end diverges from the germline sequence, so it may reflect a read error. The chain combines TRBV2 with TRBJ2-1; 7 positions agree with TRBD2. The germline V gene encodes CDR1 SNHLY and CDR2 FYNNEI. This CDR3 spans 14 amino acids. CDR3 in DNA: TGTGCCAGCAGGGGCGGGAGCTCCTACAATGGGCAGTTCTTC. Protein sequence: CASRGGSSYNGQFF. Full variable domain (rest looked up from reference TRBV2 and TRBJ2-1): EPEVTQTPSHQVTQMGQEVILRCVPISNHLYFYWYRQILGQKVEFLVSFYNNEISEKSEIFDDQFSVERPDGSNFTLKIRSTKLEDSAMYFCASRGGSSYNGQFFGPGTRLTVL.

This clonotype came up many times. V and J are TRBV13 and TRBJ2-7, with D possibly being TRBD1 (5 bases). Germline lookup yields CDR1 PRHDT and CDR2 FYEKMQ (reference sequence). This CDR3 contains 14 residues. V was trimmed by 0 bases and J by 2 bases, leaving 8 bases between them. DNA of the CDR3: TGTGCCAGCAGCTTAGGAGACAGCCCCTACGAGCAGTACTTC. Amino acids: CASSLGDSPYEQYF.

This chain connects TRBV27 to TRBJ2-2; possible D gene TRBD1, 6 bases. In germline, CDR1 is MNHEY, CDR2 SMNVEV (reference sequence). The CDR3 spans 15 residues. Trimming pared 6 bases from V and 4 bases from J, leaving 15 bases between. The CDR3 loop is CASRLQGTATGELFF. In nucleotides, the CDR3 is TGTGCCAGCAGGCTACAGGGAACCGCCACCGGGGAGCTGTTTTTT.

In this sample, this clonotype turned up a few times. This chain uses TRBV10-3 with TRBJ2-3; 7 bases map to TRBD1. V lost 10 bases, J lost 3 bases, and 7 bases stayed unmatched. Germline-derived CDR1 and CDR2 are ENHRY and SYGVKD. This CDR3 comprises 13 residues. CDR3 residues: CATRTGQTDTQYF. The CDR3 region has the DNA TGTGCCACCCGGACAGGCCAAACAGATACGCAGTATTTT.

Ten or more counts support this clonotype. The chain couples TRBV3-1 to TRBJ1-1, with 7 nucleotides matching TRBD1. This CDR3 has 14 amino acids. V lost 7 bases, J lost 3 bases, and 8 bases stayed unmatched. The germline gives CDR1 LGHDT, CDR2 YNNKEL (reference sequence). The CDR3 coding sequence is TGTGCCAGCACCTCGACAGGGTCGTACACTGAAGCTTTCTTT. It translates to CASTSTGSYTEAFF.

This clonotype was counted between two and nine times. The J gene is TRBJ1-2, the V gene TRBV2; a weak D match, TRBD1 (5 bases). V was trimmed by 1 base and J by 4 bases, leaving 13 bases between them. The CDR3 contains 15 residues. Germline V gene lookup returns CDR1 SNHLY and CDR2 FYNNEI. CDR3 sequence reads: CASSEGRGALYGYTF. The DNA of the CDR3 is TGTGCCAGCAGTGAAGGCCGAGGGGCGCTCTATGGCTACACCTTC. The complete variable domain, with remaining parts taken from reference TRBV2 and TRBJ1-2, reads EPEVTQTPSHQVTQMGQEVILRCVPISNHLYFYWYRQILGQKVEFLVSFYNNEISEKSEIFDDQFSVERPDGSNFTLKIRSTKLEDSAMYFCASSEGRGALYGYTFGSGTRLTVV.

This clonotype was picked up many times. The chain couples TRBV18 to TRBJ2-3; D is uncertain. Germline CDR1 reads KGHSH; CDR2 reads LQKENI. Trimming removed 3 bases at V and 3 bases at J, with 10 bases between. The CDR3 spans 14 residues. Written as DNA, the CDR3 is TGTGCCAGCTCACCCTCTCTTGGAACAGATACGCAGTATTTT. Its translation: CASSPSLGTDTQYF.

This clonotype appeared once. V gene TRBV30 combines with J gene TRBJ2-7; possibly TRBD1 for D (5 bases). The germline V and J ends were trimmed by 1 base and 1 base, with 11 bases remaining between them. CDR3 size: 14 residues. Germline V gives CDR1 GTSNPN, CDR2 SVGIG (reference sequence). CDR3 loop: CAWSAPPGSYEQYF. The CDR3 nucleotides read TGTGCCTGGAGTGCACCCCCAGGGTCCTACGAGCAGTACTTC.

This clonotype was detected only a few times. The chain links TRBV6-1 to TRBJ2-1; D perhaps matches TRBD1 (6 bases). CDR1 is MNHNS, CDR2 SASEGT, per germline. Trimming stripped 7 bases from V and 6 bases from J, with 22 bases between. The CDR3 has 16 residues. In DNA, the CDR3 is TGTGCCAGCACCCAGGGGACCAGGGGCAGGTCCAATGAGCAGTTCTTC. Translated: CASTQGTRGRSNEQFF.

CDR3 DNA sequence: TGCAGTGCTGAACCGGGGAATGGAAACACCATATATTTT. Residues: CSAEPGNGNTIYF. The V call is TRBV20-1, the J call TRBJ1-3; D gene unclear. The CDR3 runs 13 residues. The germline V gene encodes CDR1 DFQATT and CDR2 SNEGSKA (reference sequence). V was pared by 5 bases and J by 3 bases, with 11 bases between.

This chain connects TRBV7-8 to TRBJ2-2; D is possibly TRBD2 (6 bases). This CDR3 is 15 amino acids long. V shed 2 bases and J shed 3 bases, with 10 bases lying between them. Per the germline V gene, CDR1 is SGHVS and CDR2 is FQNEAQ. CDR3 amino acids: CASSLIAGYTGELFF. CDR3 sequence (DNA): TGTGCCAGCAGCTTAATTGCGGGGTACACCGGGGAGCTGTTTTTT.